These 9 T cell receptor beta chains were all obtained from the same sample, sequenced in a study of T cells in women clearing cervical HPV infection. Clones were sequenced by immunoSEQ multiplex PCR, and TCRdb holds only the in-frame ones, with some missing. This sample's table reports fewer than 40,000 clones. The material sequenced was blood buffy coat. These receptors came from a woman between 18 and 70 years old with a cervical HPV16 infection that either progressed to CIN3+ or cleared (not recorded which).

Comment on this clone: The observed sequence ends 3 residues before the CDR3 terminus, with the missing tail filled in from the germline J gene. The V and J genes are TRBV15 and TRBJ1-5; TRBD1 might be the D (6 bases). V was pared by 5 bases and J by 5 bases, with 10 bases between. The CDR3 is made up of 13 amino acids. The germline V gene has CDR1 LNHNV and CDR2 YYDKDF (reference sequence). The CDR3 region is CATSGDTDQPQHF. The DNA read from the CDR3 is TGTGCCACCAGCGGGGACACCGATCAGCCC.

With regard to this clone: The read comes to an end 3 residues before the CDR3 does, leaving the germline J gene to fill in the end. This sequence joins TRBV18 and TRBJ1-2; D possibly corresponds to TRBD1 (5 bases). Germline V gene data show CDR1 as KGHSH and CDR2 as LQKENI. This CDR3 is built from 15 residues. V was cut by 4 bases and J by 7 bases, with 19 bases left in between. CDR3 DNA (partial): TGTGCCAGCTCACTTCCGGCTGACAGACTTAGTGGC. It translates to CASSLPADRLSG. The complete CDR3 protein is CASSLPADRLSGYTF.

Details on this clone: The read finishes 3 residues shy of the CDR3 end, and the germline J gene is used to complete it. The chain couples TRBV20-1 to TRBJ2-5, with 12 bases fitting TRBD1. The V gene's germline CDR1 is DFQATT and CDR2 SNEGSKA (reference sequence). Trimming removed 3 bases from V and 5 bases from J; junction bases left unmatched: 10. The CDR3 runs 16 residues. CDR3 protein: CSARDSGTGGWETQYF. The sequenced part of the CDR3 DNA is TGCAGTGCTAGGGACTCCGGGACAGGGGGCTGGGAGACC.

Points on this clone: The read terminates 3 residues ahead of where the CDR3 ends, so the germline J gene completes it. V is TRBV7-9 and J is TRBJ1-2; a weak D match, TRBD1 (6 bases). V was shortened by 1 base and J by 7 bases, with 16 bases between the two germline ends. The CDR3 extends over 15 amino acids. CDR1 is SEHNR, CDR2 FQNEAQ, per germline (reference sequence). The CDR3 DNA, read in part, is TGTGCCAGCAGCTTAGGGGCAGGGGCAAGCTCTGGC. Translation gives CASSLGAGASSG. The entire CDR3 protein reads CASSLGAGASSGYTF.

In regard to this clone: At one end the junction does not follow the germline gene, possibly because of a read error. The read ends 3 residues shy of where the CDR3 ends; the end is completed using the germline J gene. The V and J genes are TRBV7-7 and TRBJ2-7; D might be TRBD2 (7 bases). This CDR3 comprises 15 residues. Germline V lookup: CDR1 SSHAT, CDR2 FNYEAQ (reference sequence). CDR3 DNA (partial): TGTGCTAGCAGCCCGGGAGGAGGGGGAAAGGGCGAG. It translates to CASSPGGGGKGE. The complete CDR3 reads CASSPGGGGKGEQYF.

About this clone itself: The read halts 3 residues ahead of the CDR3 end, with the missing end drawn from the germline J gene. The V and J genes are TRBV18 and TRBJ1-5, with 8 bases fitting TRBD1. Germline CDR1 reads KGHSH; CDR2 reads LQKENI. The CDR3 sequence is 19 residues long. V gave up 6 bases and J gave up 3 bases; unmatched junction bases: 19. The part of the CDR3 DNA that was read is TGTGCCAGCTCCCAGACCGGGACAGGAGTCTTCTCGAACAATCAGCCC. Protein: CASSQTGTGVFSNNQP. The entire CDR3 reads CASSQTGTGVFSNNQPQHF.

Details on this clone: The read terminates 3 residues before the CDR3 end, so the remaining end is supplied by the germline J gene. V usage is TRBV5-6 and J usage is TRBJ2-3, with D perhaps TRBD2 (6 bases). The V gene lost 0 bases and the J gene lost 4 bases, with 12 bases spanning the gap. Germline V lookup: CDR1 SGHDT, CDR2 YYEEEE. This CDR3 spans 15 amino acids. Here the CDR3 reads CASSLDLSGADTQYF. The covered CDR3 bases are TGTGCCAGCAGCTTGGACCTTTCGGGGGCAGATACG.

Regarding this clone: The read finishes 3 residues shy of the CDR3 end, and the germline J gene is used to complete it. J is TRBJ1-2 and V is TRBV10-3, with D maybe TRBD1 (6 bases). V lost 10 bases and J lost 3, with 12 bases in between. The CDR3 length is 12 residues. CDR1 ENHRY and CDR2 SYGVKD come from the germline V gene. This CDR3 is CATQGSDYGYTF. Incomplete CDR3 DNA: TGTGCCACACAGGGATCCGACTATGGC.

The covered CDR3 bases are TGTGCCAGCACGGCGGAAGTGATGAACACTGAA. Encoded protein: CASTAEVMNTE. The entire CDR3 is CASTAEVMNTEAFF. The V call is TRBV2, the J call TRBJ1-1; D remains ambiguous. Read data end 3 residues before the CDR3 end; the end is taken from the germline J gene. This CDR3 is 14 amino acids long. V gave up 7 bases and J gave up 0 bases, with 12 bases separating them. Per the germline V gene, CDR1 is SNHLY and CDR2 is FYNNEI.